This T cell receptor beta chain was captured in a study of blood T cell repertoires in COVID-19 (dated by TCRdb to 2019 to 2021). About the study as a whole: Samples from collaborators originated in the United States, Italy and Spain and spanned both the acute and convalescent phases of COVID-19. The material from the prospective study consisted of cDNA or gDNA derived from T cells, B-cell-depleted T cells, or PBMCs. Samples were obtained from the ongoing ImmuneRACE study (first 160 participants) and from some 1,200 subjects provided by 6 global collaborators. The repertoires were released in a freely available public database intended as a resource for research on the immune response to SARS-CoV-2. The dataset comprised deeply sampled blood TCRbeta repertoires from subjects exposed to, actively infected with, or recovered from COVID-19. Where HLA class I and class II types were available, the types were taken from metadata supplied by the sample provider, not from assay-based typing. Nearly every sample came with metadata listing a de-identified subject ID, COVID-19 status, age in years and sex. The full study reports these points: Clinical and demographic metadata were provided uncurated, with the amount varying by source and participant.

As to this clone: Its cognate antigen has yet to be identified. Per-nucleotide qualities are absent, and no much larger clonotype sits a single base away.

Collaborating institutions collected whole blood in K2EDTA tubes following their own protocols. For TCRbeta analysis, collaborator samples were shipped as frozen whole blood, as isolated PBMCs, or as DNA extracted from either sample type. TCRbeta CDR3 regions were amplified from genomic DNA by means of the immunoSEQ Assay, a bias-controlled multiplex PCR. On the study's bioinformatics: Nucleated cell counts per sample were estimated from amplification of reference gene primers within the assay. Sequence reads were collapsed and filtered to measure the absolute abundance of every unique TCRbeta CDR3 rearrangement. For each sample, productive Simpson clonality was calculated as the square root of Simpson's diversity index across productive rearrangements. As stored in TCRdb, this immuneACCESS dataset retains in-frame rearrangements with V and J assigned. A fraction of the clones does not appear; measured against another copy, unresolved V genes explain less than half of the discrepancy, and the remainder lacks a known reason. V and J calls and clone size follow that table, whereas D and trimming were derived from the DNA. The sample table shows about 90,000 clones, and roughly 92% are seen once. Nearly 6.5% of the sample is held by the ten biggest clonotypes.

Compared with germline, V lacks 4 bases and J lacks 3 bases; bases without a gene match: 3. Including the terminal cysteine and phenylalanine, the CDR3 comprises 14 residues. CDR3 DNA only is kept here, 42 bases in frame from base 1. The germline V gene gives CDR1 as SGHNT and CDR2 as YENEEA. The origin of this receptor is a woman aged 60-75 years with active COVID-19. The chain uses TRBV11-3 and TRBJ2-5; TRBD1 aligns with 9 central bases. Sequencing was performed on peripheral blood. Here is the DNA: TGTGCCAGCAGCTACCGGGACAGGGAAGAGACCCAGTACTTC. Its protein product is CASSYRDREETQYF.